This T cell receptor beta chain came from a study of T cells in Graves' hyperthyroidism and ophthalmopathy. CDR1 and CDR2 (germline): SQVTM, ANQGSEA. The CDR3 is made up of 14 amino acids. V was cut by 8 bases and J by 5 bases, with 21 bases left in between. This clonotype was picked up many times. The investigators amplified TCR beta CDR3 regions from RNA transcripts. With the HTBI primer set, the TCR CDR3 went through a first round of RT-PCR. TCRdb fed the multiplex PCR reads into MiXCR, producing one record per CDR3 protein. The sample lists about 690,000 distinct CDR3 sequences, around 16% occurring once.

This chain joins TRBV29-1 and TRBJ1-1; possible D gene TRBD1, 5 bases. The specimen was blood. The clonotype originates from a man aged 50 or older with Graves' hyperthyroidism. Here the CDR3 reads CSFGGVGRGTEAFF. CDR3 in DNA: TGCAGCTTTGGGGGTGTGGGGCGGGGTACTGAAGCTTTCTTT.